Below, one TCR beta chain is given with its context. These data are taken from a study of blood T cell repertoires in COVID-19. About the research overall: Sites in the United States, Italy and Spain provided acute and convalescent COVID-19 samples. In each case, the material was cDNA or gDNA derived from T cells, B-cell-depleted T cells, or PBMCs.

Per the original methods: Amplification of reference gene primers was used by the study to estimate nucleated cell counts. Sequencing was performed with immunoSEQ multiplex PCR; in TCRdb, only in-frame clones are kept and a portion is missing. V and J calls and clone size are copied from that table; D and trimming were computed from the DNA. The sample holds 150,000 to 200,000 clones; approximately 85% are singletons and the top ten take approximately 9.4%. Trimming stripped 5 bases from V and 4 bases from J, with 11 bases between. The CDR3 consists of 13 residues. Germline V CDR1 and CDR2: SGHVS, FQNEAQ.

The chain employs TRBV7-8 and TRBJ1-1; D remains ambiguous. The sequenced material came from peripheral blood. This TCR was sampled from a woman at least 80 years old with acute or convalescent COVID-19. The CDR3 nucleotides are TGTGCCAGCAGCACCCGACGGGGCACTGAAGCTTTCTTT. It specifies CASSTRRGTEAFF.